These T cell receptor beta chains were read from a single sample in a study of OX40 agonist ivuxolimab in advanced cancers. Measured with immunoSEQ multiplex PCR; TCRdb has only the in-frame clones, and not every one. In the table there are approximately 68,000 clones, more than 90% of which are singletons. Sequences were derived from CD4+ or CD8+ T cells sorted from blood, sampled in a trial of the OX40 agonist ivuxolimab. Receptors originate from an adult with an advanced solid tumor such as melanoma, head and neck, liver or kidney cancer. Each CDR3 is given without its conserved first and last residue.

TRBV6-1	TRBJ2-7	ASSEGPGGWEQY
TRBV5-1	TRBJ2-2	ASSLKGTSRNTGELF
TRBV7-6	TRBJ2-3	ASSPPRGQGQDTQY
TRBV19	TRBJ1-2	ASSPGMSAYGYT
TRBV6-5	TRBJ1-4	ASSYAWEGEKLF
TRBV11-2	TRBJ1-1	ASSRSTEAF
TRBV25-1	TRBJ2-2	ASSESGENTGELF
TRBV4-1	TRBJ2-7	ASSQAEQY
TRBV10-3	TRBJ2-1	AIGQGAYNEQF
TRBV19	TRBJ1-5	ASRGRESDSNQPQH
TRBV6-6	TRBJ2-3	ATCSGDTQY
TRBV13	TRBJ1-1	ASSSGGSWNTEAF
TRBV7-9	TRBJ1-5	ASSGGGQGQPQH
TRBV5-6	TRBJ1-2	ASSAGGQGINYGYT
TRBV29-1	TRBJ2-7	SVEEGGSQGYEQY
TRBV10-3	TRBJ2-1	AISESWRGQYNEQF
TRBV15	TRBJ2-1	ATSSSGGLSYNEQF